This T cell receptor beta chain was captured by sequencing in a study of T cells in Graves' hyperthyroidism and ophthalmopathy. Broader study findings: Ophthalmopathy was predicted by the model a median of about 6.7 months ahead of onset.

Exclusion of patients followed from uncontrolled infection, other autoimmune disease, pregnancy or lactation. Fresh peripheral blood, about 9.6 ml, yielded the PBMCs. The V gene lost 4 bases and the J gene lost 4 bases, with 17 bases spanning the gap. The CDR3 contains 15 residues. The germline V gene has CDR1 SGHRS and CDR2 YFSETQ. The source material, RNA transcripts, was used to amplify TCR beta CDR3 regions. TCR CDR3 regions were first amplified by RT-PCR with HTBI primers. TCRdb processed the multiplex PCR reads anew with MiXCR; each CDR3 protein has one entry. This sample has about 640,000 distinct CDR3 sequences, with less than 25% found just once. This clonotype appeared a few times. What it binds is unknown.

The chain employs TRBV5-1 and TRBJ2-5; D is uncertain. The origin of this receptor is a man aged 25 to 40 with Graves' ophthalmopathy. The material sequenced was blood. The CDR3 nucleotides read TGCGCCAGCAGCCCCACTGGCTTAAAGGGAGAGACCCAGTACTTC. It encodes CASSPTGLKGETQYF.